Given below is one TCR beta chain in context. Its antigen is currently unknown. The data stem from a study of cytomegalovirus exposure and HLA in healthy donors. Study-wide background: The Caucasian-associated ancestry cluster held 65% to 85% of roughly 400 genotyped donors. Findings and limits, study-wide: Previously analyzed data showed that most TCR beta V segments were productive at a frequency of about 87% or about 30%.

PCR employed 60 Vbeta and 13 Jbeta primers. The repertoire was sequenced with immunoSEQ multiplex PCR; TCRdb's copy has only in-frame clones and lacks some. The sample consists of under 200,000 clones, roughly 77% of them appearing once. The germline CDR1 and CDR2 sequences are SGDLS and YYNGEE. The length of the CDR3 is 16 residues. The J segment lost 5 bases and the V segment lost 6 bases, leaving 8 bases of the junction unmatched. V gene TRBV9 combines with J gene TRBJ2-2; 12 bases align to TRBD2. The sequenced sample was PBMCs. This receptor was obtained from a woman between 40 and 55 years old in good health and CMV-seropositive. As DNA, the CDR3 is TGTGCCAGCAACCCCTCCGGGACTAGCGGGACCGGGGAGCTGTTTTTT. Its translation is CASNPSGTSGTGELFF.